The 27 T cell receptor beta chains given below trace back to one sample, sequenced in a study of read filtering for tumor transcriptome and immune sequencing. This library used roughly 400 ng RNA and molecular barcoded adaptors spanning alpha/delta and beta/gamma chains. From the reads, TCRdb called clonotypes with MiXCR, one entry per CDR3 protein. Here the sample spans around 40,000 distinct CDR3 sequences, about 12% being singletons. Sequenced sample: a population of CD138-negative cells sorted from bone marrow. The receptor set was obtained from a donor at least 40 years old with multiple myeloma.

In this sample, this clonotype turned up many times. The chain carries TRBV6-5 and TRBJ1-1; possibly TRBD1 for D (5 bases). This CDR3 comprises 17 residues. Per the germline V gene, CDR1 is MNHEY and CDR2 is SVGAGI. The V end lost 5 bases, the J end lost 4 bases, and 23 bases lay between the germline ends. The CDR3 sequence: CASSLDGWDAVPTEAFF. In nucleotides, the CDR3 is TGTGCCAGCAGTCTAGACGGGTGGGACGCCGTGCCCACTGAAGCTTTCTTT.

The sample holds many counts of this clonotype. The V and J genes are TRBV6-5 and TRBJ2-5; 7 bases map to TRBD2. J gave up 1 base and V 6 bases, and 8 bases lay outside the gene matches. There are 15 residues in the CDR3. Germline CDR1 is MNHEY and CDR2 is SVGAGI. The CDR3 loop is CASRAYGGGQETQYF. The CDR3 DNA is TGTGCCAGCAGGGCTTACGGCGGGGGCCAAGAGACCCAGTACTTC.

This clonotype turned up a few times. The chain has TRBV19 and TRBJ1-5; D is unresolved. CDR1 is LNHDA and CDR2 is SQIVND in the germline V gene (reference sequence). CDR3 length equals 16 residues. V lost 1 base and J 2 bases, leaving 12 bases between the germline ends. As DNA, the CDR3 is TGTGCCAGTAGTATAGTAGGAGGAAAGGGCAATCAGCCCCAGCATTTT. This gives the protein CASSIVGGKGNQPQHF.

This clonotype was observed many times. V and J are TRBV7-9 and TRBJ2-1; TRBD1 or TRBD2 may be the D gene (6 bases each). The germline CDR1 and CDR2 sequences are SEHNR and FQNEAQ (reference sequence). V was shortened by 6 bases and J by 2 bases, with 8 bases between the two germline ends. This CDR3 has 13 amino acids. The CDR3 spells CASSRGAYNEQFF. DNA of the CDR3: TGTGCCAGCAGTAGGGGGGCCTACAATGAGCAGTTCTTC.

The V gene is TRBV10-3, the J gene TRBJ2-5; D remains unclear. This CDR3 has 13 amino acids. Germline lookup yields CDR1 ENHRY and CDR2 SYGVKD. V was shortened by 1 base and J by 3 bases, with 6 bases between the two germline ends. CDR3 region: CAISELGKETQYF. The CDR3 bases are TGTGCCATCAGTGAGTTGGGTAAAGAGACCCAGTACTTC.

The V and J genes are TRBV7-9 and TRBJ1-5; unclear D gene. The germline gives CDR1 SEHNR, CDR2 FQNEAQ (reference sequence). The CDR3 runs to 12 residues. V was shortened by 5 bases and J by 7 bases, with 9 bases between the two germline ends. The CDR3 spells CASSHLSQPQHF. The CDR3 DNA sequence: TGTGCCAGCAGCCATCTAAGCCAGCCCCAGCATTTT.

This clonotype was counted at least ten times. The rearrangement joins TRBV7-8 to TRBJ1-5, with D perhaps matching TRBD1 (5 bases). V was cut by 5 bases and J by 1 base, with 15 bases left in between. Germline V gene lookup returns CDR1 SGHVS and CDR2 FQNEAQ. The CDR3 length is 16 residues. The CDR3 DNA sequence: TGTGCCAGCAGCCTCGCTCCGGGACGGAGCAATCAGCCCCAGCATTTT. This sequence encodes CASSLAPGRSNQPQHF.

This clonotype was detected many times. The CDR3 is CASSSGGDSTGELFF. The CDR3 DNA follows: TGTGCCAGCAGCTCCGGAGGGGATTCCACCGGGGAGCTGTTTTTT. The chain employs TRBV7-2 and TRBJ2-2; D is possibly TRBD2 (6 bases). V was clipped by 4 bases and J by 4 bases, with 13 bases between them. CDR3 length equals 15 residues. CDR1 and CDR2 from the germline V gene are SGHTA and FQGNSA.

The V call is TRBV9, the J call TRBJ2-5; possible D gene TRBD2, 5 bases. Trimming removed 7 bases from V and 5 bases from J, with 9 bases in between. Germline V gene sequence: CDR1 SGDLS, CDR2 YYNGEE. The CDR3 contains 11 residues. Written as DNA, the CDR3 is TGTGCCAGCGGCGGGTTGGAGACCCAGTACTTC. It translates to CASGGLETQYF.

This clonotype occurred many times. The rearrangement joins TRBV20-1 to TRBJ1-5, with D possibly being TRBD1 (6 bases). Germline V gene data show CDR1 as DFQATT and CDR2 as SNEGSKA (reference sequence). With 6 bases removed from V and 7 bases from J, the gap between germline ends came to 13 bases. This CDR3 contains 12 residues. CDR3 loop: CSAHRVFQPQHF. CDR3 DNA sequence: TGCAGTGCCCACAGGGTCTTCCAGCCCCAGCATTTT.

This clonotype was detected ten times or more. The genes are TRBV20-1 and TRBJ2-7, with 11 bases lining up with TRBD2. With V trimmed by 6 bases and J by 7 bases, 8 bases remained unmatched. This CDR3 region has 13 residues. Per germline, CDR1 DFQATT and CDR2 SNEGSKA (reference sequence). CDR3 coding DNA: TGCAGTGCCCCATATAGCGGGGGGGCGGAGCAGTACTTC. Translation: CSAPYSGGAEQYF.

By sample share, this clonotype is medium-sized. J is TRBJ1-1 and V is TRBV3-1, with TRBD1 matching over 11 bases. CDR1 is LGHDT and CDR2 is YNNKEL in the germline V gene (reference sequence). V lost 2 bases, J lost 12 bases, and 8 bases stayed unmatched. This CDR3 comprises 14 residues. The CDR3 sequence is CASSQPGQGVETFF. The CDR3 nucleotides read TGTGCCAGCAGCCAACCGGGACAGGGGGTAGAAACTTTCTTT.

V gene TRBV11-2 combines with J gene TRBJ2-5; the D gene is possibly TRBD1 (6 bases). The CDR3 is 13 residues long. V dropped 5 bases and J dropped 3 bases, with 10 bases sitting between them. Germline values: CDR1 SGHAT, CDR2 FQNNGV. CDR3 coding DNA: TGTGCCAGCAGCCCTGGGGGCGAAGAGACCCAGTACTTC. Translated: CASSPGGEETQYF.

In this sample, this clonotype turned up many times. The CDR3 loop is CASSETGRSLETQYF. CDR3 in DNA: TGTGCCAGCAGTGAAACAGGACGTTCCTTAGAGACCCAGTACTTC. J is TRBJ2-5 and V is TRBV6-1; D is perhaps TRBD1 (5 bases). The CDR3 loop spans 15 amino acids. Trimming pared 2 bases from V and 4 bases from J, leaving 14 bases between. In germline, CDR1 is MNHNS, CDR2 SASEGT.

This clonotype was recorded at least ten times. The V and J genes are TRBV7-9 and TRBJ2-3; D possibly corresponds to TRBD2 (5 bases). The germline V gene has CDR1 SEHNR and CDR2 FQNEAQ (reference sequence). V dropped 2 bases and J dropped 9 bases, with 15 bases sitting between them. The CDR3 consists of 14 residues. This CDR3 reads CASSLSLKEETQYF. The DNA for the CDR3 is TGTGCCAGCAGCTTAAGCCTAAAGGAGGAGACGCAGTATTTT.

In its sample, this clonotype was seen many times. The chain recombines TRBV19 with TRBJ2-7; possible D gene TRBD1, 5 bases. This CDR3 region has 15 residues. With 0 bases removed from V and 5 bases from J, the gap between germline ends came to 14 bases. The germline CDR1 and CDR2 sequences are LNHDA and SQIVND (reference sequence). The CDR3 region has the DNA TGTGCCAGTAGTATAGATCATGGCAGGGTCGACGAGCAGTACTTC. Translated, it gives CASSIDHGRVDEQYF.

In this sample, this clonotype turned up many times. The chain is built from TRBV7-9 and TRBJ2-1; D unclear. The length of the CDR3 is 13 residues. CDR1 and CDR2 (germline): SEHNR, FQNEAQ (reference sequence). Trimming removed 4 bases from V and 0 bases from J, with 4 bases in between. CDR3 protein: CASSWDSYNEQFF. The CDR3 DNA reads TGTGCCAGCAGCTGGGACTCCTACAATGAGCAGTTCTTC.

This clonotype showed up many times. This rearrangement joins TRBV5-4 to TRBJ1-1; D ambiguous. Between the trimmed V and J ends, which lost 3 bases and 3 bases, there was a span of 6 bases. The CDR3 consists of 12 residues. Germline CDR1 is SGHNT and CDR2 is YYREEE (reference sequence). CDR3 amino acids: CASSSEYTEAFF. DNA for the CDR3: TGTGCCAGCAGCTCAGAATACACTGAAGCTTTCTTT. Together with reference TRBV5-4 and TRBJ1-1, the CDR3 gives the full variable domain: ETGVTQSPTHLIKTRGQQVTLRCSSQSGHNTVSWYQQALGQGPQFIFQYYREEENGRGNFPPRFSGLQFPNYSSELNVNALELDDSALYLCASSSEYTEAFFGQGTRLTVV.

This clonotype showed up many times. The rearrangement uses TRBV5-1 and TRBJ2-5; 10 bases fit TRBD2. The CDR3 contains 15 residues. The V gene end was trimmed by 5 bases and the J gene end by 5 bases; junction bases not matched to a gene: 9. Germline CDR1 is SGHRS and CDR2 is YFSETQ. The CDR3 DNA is TGCGCCAGCAGGACTAGCGGGCCCATGAGGGAGACCCAGTACTTC. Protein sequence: CASRTSGPMRETQYF.

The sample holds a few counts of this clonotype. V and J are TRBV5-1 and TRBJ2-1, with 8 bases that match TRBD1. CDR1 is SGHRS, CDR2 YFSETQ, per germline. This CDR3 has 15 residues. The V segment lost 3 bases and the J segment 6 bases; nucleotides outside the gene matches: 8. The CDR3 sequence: CASSSETGAVNEQFF. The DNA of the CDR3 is TGCGCCAGCAGCTCCGAGACAGGGGCAGTCAATGAGCAGTTCTTC. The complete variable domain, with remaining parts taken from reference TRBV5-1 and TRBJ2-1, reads KAGVTQTPRYLIKTRGQQVTLSCSPISGHRSVSWYQQTPGQGLQFLFEYFSETQRNKGNFPGRFSGRQFSNSRSEMNVSTLELGDSALYLCASSSETGAVNEQFFGPGTRLTVL.

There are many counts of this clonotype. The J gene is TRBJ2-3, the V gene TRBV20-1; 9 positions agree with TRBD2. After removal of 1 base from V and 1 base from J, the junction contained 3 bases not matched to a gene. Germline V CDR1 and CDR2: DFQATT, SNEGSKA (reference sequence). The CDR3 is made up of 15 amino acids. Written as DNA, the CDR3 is TGCAGTGCTAGAGTAATAGCGGGGGGCACAGATACGCAGTATTTT. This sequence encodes CSARVIAGGTDTQYF.

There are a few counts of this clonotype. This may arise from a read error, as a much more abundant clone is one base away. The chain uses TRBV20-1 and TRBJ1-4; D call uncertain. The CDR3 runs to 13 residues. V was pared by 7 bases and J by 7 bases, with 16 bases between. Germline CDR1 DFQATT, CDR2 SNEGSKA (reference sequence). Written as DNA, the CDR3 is TGCAGTGTTAGGGCAGGTCGTGGTGAAAAACTGTTTTTT. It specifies CSVRAGRGEKLFF.

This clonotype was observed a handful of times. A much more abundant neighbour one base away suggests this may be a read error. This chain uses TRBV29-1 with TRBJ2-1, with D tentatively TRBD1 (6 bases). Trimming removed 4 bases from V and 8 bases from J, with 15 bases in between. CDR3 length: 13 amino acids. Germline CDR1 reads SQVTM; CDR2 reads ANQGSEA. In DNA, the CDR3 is TGCAGCGTTGCGAGGGGCAGGGGTGATGAGCAGTTCTTC. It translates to CSVARGRGDEQFF.

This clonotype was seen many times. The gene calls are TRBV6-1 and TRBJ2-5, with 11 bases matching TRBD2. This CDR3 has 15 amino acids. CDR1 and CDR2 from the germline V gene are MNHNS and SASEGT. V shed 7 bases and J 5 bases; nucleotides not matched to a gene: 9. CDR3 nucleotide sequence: TGTGCCAGCAACCTCCTAGCGGGGGGCAGGGAGACCCAGTACTTC. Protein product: CASNLLAGGRETQYF.

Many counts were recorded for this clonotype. The CDR3: CASMSIKGLAGAQKETQYF. CDR3 in DNA: TGTGCCAGCATGAGTATTAAGGGGCTAGCGGGGGCCCAGAAAGAGACCCAGTACTTC. The chain combines TRBV2 with TRBJ2-5; the match to TRBD2 covers 10 bases. The V and J ends lost 7 bases and 3 bases, in that order; junction bases with no gene match: 20. Germline V gene lookup returns CDR1 SNHLY and CDR2 FYNNEI. This CDR3 has 19 amino acids.

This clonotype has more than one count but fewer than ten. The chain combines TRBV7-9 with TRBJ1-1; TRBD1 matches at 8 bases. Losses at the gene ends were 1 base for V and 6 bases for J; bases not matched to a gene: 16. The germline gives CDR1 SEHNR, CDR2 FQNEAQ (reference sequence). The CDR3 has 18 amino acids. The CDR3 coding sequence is TGTGCCAGCAGCTTAGGACAGGGGAAGGTCGGTTTTGTCGCTGAAGCTTTCTTT. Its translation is CASSLGQGKVGFVAEAFF.

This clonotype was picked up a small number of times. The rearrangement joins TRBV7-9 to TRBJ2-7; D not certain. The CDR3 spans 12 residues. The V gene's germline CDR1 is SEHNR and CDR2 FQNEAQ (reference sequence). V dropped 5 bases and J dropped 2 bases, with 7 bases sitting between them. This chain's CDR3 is CASSLIAYEQYF. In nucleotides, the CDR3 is TGTGCCAGCAGCCTGATCGCCTACGAGCAGTACTTC.